The 18 T cell receptor beta chains below were found in one sample sequenced in a study of T-cell reconstitution after alpha-beta-depleted transplantation in children. Construction of the TCRbeta library involved unique molecular identifiers. TCRdb itself ran the PCR reads through MiXCR, one entry per CDR3 protein. The sample lists about 600,000 distinct CDR3 sequences; roughly a tenth were seen once. The sequenced sample was PBMCs from the stem cell graft donor, obtained from the stem cell graft. All receptors derive from a human donor who donated a stem cell graft to a child with acute myeloid leukemia.

The chain's CDR3 is CSARDSRGNNQPQHF. In DNA form, the CDR3 reads TGCAGTGCTAGAGATTCCAGGGGAAATAATCAGCCCCAGCATTTT. V usage is TRBV20-1 and J usage is TRBJ1-5; D may be TRBD1 (6 bases). Per germline, CDR1 DFQATT and CDR2 SNEGSKA (reference sequence). The ends were cut back, 0 bases at V and 4 bases at J, with 13 bases in the middle. The CDR3 consists of 15 residues.

This chain uses TRBV7-2 with TRBJ1-2, with TRBD1 as a possible D gene (6 bases). The V and J ends lost 6 bases and 2 bases respectively, with 10 bases between them. The CDR3 length is 13 residues. CDR1 is SGHTA, CDR2 FQGNSA, per germline. The CDR3 reads CASRGQTNYGYTF. CDR3 DNA sequence: TGTGCCAGCAGGGGACAAACCAACTATGGCTACACCTTC.

The chain employs TRBV27 and TRBJ2-7, with TRBD1 matching 7 bases. J gave up 3 bases and V 6 bases, and 11 bases lay outside the gene matches. The germline V gene encodes CDR1 MNHEY and CDR2 SMNVEV (reference sequence). CDR3 length: 15 residues. The CDR3 is CASSDGQASVYEQYF. The CDR3, as DNA: TGTGCCAGCAGCGACGGACAGGCTTCGGTCTACGAGCAGTACTTC.

The chain has TRBV28 and TRBJ2-1; weak D call: TRBD1 (7 bases). The CDR3 spans 14 residues. Germline values: CDR1 MDHEN, CDR2 SYDVKM. V dropped 6 bases and J dropped 4 bases, with 13 bases sitting between them. The CDR3 bases are TGTGCCAGCAGCTGGGGGGACAGTTACAATGAGCAGTTCTTC. Its protein product is CASSWGDSYNEQFF.

CDR3 bases: TGCAGTGCTAGAGATCAGGGGCCAGGGGGGGGCTATGGCTACACCTTC. Amino acid sequence: CSARDQGPGGGYGYTF. V gene TRBV20-1 combines with J gene TRBJ1-2; 7 positions agree with TRBD1. Trimming took 0 bases from V and 4 from J; bases not matched to a gene: 11. CDR1 is DFQATT and CDR2 is SNEGSKA in the germline V gene (reference sequence). The CDR3 is 16 amino acids.

V usage is TRBV20-1 and J usage is TRBJ2-1; 7 bases map to TRBD2. Losses at the gene ends were 3 bases for V and 6 bases for J; bases not matched to a gene: 14. Germline assignment: CDR1 DFQATT and CDR2 SNEGSKA (reference sequence). The CDR3 covers 16 residues. CDR3 in DNA: TGCAGTGCTAGCCTCCATGGTGGGAGGGCTGCCAATGAGCAGTTCTTC. Translation: CSASLHGGRAANEQFF.

This clonotype appeared a few times. The V and J genes are TRBV5-1 and TRBJ2-3; TRBD1 matches at 7 bases. Germline CDR1 SGHRS, CDR2 YFSETQ. The CDR3 contains 15 residues. V lost 0 bases, J lost 10 bases, and 11 bases stayed unmatched. The CDR3 region is CASSLEGRQGRPQYF. CDR3 coding DNA: TGCGCCAGCAGCTTGGAGGGACGACAGGGAAGGCCGCAGTATTTT.

This clonotype has a handful of counts. The chain has TRBV20-1 and TRBJ2-3, with D hard to call. Germline V gives CDR1 DFQATT, CDR2 SNEGSKA (reference sequence). The length of the CDR3 is 13 residues. Trimming took 0 bases from V and 4 from J, leaving 8 bases between them. CDR3 nucleotide sequence: TGCAGTGCTAGAGATTTTCGCTCAGATACGCAGTATTTT. It codes for CSARDFRSDTQYF.

This clonotype came up many times. The chain couples TRBV9 to TRBJ2-1; possible D gene TRBD2, 5 bases. Germline V gives CDR1 SGDLS, CDR2 YYNGEE. Trimming shortened V by 2 bases and J by 7 bases, and 13 bases separated the two germline ends. The CDR3 extends over 14 amino acids. CDR3 in DNA: TGTGCCAGCAGCGTCTGGGAGAGTCGGAATGAGCAGTTCTTC. Translating it yields CASSVWESRNEQFF. Full variable domain (outside the CDR3, taken from reference TRBV9 and TRBJ2-1): DSGVTQTPKHLITATGQRVTLRCSPRSGDLSVYWYQQSLDQGLQFLIQYYNGEERAKGNILERFSAQQFPDLHSELNLSSLELGDSALYFCASSVWESRNEQFFGPGTRLTVL.

The chain joins TRBV4-3 to TRBJ2-5, with a weak D call TRBD2 (5 bases). Trimming took 0 bases from V and 5 from J, leaving 16 bases between them. The CDR3 consists of 16 residues. Germline loops: CDR1 LGHNA, CDR2 YSLEER. CDR3 amino acids: CASSQDRATGLETQYF. CDR3 coding DNA: TGCGCCAGCAGCCAAGATCGGGCTACGGGATTGGAGACCCAGTACTTC.

This chain links TRBV5-1 with TRBJ2-5; tentative D call: TRBD1 (6 bases). CDR1 is SGHRS and CDR2 is YFSETQ in the germline V gene. V lost 2 bases, J lost 5 bases, and 16 bases lay in between. This CDR3 contains 15 residues. The CDR3 bases are TGCGCCAGCAGCTTTGGTGGAGCAGGGGAGGAGACCCAGTACTTC. Translated: CASSFGGAGEETQYF.

In its sample, this clonotype was seen many times. This chain connects TRBV27 to TRBJ2-7, with D perhaps matching TRBD1 or TRBD2 (6 bases each). V lost 5 bases and J lost 4, with 21 bases in between. Germline V gives CDR1 MNHEY, CDR2 SMNVEV (reference sequence). The CDR3 spans 16 residues. The CDR3 nucleotides are TGTGCCAGCAGTCATGCCTCAGGGGACTTTATTTACGAGCAGTACTTC. It encodes CASSHASGDFIYEQYF.

The rearrangement links TRBV7-9 to TRBJ2-2; D is unclear. Germline loops: CDR1 SEHNR, CDR2 FQNEAQ (reference sequence). Trimming cost V 1 base and J 5 bases, with 8 bases left between them. The CDR3 is made up of 14 amino acids. CDR3 sequence reads: CASSLGFTTGELFF. DNA for the CDR3: TGTGCCAGCAGCTTAGGTTTCACAACCGGGGAGCTGTTTTTT. Combining the CDR3 with reference TRBV7-9 and TRBJ2-2 gives the whole variable domain DTGVSQNPRHKITKRGQNVTFRCDPISEHNRLYWYRQTLGQGPEFLTYFQNEAQLEKSRLLSDRFSAERPKGSFSTLEIQRTEQGDSAMYLCASSLGFTTGELFFGEGSRLTVL.

This clonotype turned up a few times. The J gene is TRBJ2-3, the V gene TRBV29-1; 7 bases line up with TRBD1. The CDR3 runs to 12 residues. With 8 bases clipped from V and 3 bases from J, the junction kept 5 bases outside the gene matches. CDR1 and CDR2 (germline): SQVTM, ANQGSEA. The CDR3 reads CSLTGRTDTQYF. The CDR3 DNA reads as TGCAGCCTGACAGGGAGAACAGATACGCAGTATTTT.

This clonotype showed up just a few times. This chain joins TRBV15 and TRBJ1-5, with D possibly being TRBD1 (6 bases). V was clipped by 5 bases and J by 0 bases, with 20 bases between them. This CDR3 has 18 residues. Germline CDR1 is LNHNV and CDR2 is YYDKDF (reference sequence). CDR3 in DNA: TGTGCCACCAGCGGGGGGCTTAAGGGTGGAAATAGCAATCAGCCCCAGCATTTT. Encoded protein: CATSGGLKGGNSNQPQHF.

This clonotype was counted ten times or more. The gene calls are TRBV29-1 and TRBJ2-3, with D perhaps given as TRBD1 or TRBD2 (5 bases each). V was shortened by 7 bases and J by 12 bases, with 14 bases between the two germline ends. Germline V lookup: CDR1 SQVTM, CDR2 ANQGSEA. The CDR3 spans 10 residues. CDR3 nucleotides: TGCAGCGGAACCCGGGGCTTACAGTATTTT. This sequence encodes CSGTRGLQYF.

This clonotype was counted between two and nine times. V is TRBV15 and J is TRBJ2-5; 8 nucleotides align to TRBD2. The germline CDR1 and CDR2 sequences are LNHNV and YYDKDF (reference sequence). The CDR3 is 16 amino acids. J gave up 5 bases and V 6 bases, and 14 bases lay outside the gene matches. CDR3 region: CATRRGGNRLEETQYF. The CDR3, as DNA: TGTGCCACCAGACGGGGGGGAAACAGGCTGGAGGAGACCCAGTACTTC.

There are a few counts of this clonotype. J is TRBJ1-1 and V is TRBV12-3 or TRBV12-4; D not resolved. The CDR3 runs 12 residues. V lost 7 bases, J lost 1 base, and 7 bases lay in between. CDR3 region: CASTLENTEAFF. The CDR3 DNA sequence: TGTGCCAGCACTCTGGAGAACACTGAAGCTTTCTTT.